This T cell receptor (beta chain) appears in the sequencing data of a study of cytotoxic CD8 clonotypes in ibrutinib-treated CLL. This CDR3 comprises 14 residues. The V gene lost 5 bases and the J gene lost 4 bases, with 12 bases spanning the gap. Germline V lookup: CDR1 SGHNT, CDR2 YENEEA. Assay: immunoSEQ multiplex PCR; the TCRdb copy retains only in-frame clones and omits some. The table records some 200,000 clones, about 75% of them present only once. The receptor comes from a human donor with chronic lymphocytic leukemia. The V call is TRBV11-3, the J call TRBJ1-5; D is unresolved. Sequenced material: PBMCs, taken after 12 months of ibrutinib treatment. As DNA, the CDR3 is TGTGCCAGCAGCCCCCACTATTCTAATCAGCCCCAGCATTTT. Protein product: CASSPHYSNQPQHF.